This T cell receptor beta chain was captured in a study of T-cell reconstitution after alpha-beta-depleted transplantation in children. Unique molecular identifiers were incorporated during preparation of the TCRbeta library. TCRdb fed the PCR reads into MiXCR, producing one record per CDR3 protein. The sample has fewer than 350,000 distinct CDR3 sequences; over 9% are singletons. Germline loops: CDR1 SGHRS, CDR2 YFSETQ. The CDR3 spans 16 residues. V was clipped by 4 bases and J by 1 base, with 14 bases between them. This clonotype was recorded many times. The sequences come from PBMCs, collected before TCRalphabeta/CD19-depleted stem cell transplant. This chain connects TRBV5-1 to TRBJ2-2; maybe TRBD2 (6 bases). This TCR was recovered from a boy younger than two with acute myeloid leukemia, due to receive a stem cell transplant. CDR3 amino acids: CASSPYGRENTGELFF. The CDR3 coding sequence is TGCGCCAGCAGCCCTTACGGGCGGGAGAACACCGGGGAGCTGTTTTTT.